This T cell receptor beta chain was sequenced during a study of technical replicates of blood from several donors. This table comes from immunoSEQ multiplex PCR, and its TCRdb copy is limited to in-frame clones, with some not included. This sample has some 77,000 clones, with more than 85% found just once. The ends were cut back, 4 bases at V and 9 bases at J, with 22 bases in the middle. The V gene's germline CDR1 is SGHVS and CDR2 FNYEAQ. The CDR3 extends over 17 amino acids. The sample taken for sequencing was T cells isolated from PBMCs. This sequence joins TRBV7-6 and TRBJ2-6, with D perhaps matching TRBD1 (6 bases). The clonotype originates from a human donor in good health. The CDR3 nucleotides read TGTGCCAGCAGCTCGTCTTTCGAGGGGGAGAGGTTCAACGTCCTGACTTTC. Protein sequence: CASSSSFEGERFNVLTF.